This TCR beta chain was recorded in a study of T cell repertoires in cytomegalovirus infection. Background on the study: Selected CMV epitopes included recently identified HLA-C-restricted ones as well as well-studied HLA-B-restricted ones.

Study-wide findings and caveats: People with CMV and the relevant HLA were identified by cumulative public TCR beta family frequency. The response measured ex vivo was dominated by TCR beta clonotypes (HLA-C-restricted and CMV-specific).

MiXCR was run by TCRdb on the reads, yielding one entry per CDR3 protein. The table lists about 500,000 distinct CDR3 sequences, 33% of them singletons. Note on this clonotype: What it binds is not known.

Here the sequenced sample was cultured PBMCs, taken from culture after CMV antigen stimulation. The receptor was derived from a human donor in good health (CMV status not recorded). Some clones in this sample may be carry-over from other donors' samples.

The CDR3 protein is CASSDGTSGWNEQFF. The DNA for the CDR3 is TGCGCCAGCAGCGACGGGACTAGCGGGTGGAATGAGCAGTTCTTC. This sequence joins TRBV5-1 and TRBJ2-1; TRBD2 matches at 12 bases. The trim removed 4 bases at V and 7 bases at J, leaving 6 bases unmatched. CDR3 length equals 15 residues. Germline assignment: CDR1 SGHRS and CDR2 YFSETQ.